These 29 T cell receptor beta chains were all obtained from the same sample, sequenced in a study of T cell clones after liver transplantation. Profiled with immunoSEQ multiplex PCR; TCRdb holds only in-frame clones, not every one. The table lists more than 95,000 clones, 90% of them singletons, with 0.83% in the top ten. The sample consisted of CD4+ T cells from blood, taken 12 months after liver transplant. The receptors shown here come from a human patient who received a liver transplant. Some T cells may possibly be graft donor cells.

This chain's CDR3 is CASRGQGRFTEAFF. The CDR3 nucleotides are TGTGCCAGCCGTGGACAGGGGAGGTTCACTGAAGCTTTCTTT. The chain recombines TRBV19 with TRBJ1-1, with TRBD1 identical over 9 bases. CDR1 LNHDA and CDR2 SQIVND come from the germline V gene (reference sequence). This CDR3 region has 14 residues. With V trimmed by 9 bases and J by 4 bases, 9 bases remained unmatched.

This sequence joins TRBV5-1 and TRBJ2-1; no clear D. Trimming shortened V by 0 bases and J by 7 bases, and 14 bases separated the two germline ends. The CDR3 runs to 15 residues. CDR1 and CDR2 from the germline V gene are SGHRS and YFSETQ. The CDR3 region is CASSLAGKSGNEQFF. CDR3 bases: TGCGCCAGCAGCTTGGCTGGGAAGTCGGGTAATGAGCAGTTCTTC.

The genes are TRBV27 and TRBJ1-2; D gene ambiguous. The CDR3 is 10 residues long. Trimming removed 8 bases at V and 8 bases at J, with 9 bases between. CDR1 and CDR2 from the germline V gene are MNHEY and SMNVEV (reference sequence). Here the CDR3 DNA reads TGTGCCAGCCGCGACGGAGGCTACACCTTC. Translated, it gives CASRDGGYTF.

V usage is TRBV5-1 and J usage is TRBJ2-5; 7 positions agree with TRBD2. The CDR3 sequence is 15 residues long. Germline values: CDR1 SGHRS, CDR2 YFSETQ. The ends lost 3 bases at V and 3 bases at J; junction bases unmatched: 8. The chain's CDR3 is CASSSWASGEETQYF. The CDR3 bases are TGCGCCAGCAGCTCGTGGGCTAGCGGAGAAGAGACCCAGTACTTC. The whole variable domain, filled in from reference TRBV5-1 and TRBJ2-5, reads KAGVTQTPRYLIKTRGQQVTLSCSPISGHRSVSWYQQTPGQGLQFLFEYFSETQRNKGNFPGRFSGRQFSNSRSEMNVSTLELGDSALYLCASSSWASGEETQYFGPGTRLLVL.

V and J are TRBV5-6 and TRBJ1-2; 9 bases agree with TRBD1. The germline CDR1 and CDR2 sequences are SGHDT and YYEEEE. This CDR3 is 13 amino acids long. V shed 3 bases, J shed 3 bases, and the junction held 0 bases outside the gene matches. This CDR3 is CASSWTGDYGYTF. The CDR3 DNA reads TGTGCCAGCAGCTGGACAGGGGACTATGGCTACACCTTC.

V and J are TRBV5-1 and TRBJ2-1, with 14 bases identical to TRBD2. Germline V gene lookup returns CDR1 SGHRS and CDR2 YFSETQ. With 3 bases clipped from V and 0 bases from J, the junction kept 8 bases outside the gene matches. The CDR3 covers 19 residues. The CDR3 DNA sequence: TGCGCCAGCAGCTCTTCCGGGACTAGCGGGGGTAGCTCCTACAATGAGCAGTTCTTC. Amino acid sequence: CASSSSGTSGGSSYNEQFF.

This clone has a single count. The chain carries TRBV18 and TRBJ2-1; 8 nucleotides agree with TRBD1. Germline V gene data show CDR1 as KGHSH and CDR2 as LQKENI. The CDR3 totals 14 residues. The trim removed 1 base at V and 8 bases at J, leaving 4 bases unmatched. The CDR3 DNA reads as TGTGCCAGCTCACCACGGACAGGGTCGGATGAGCAGTTCTTC. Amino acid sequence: CASSPRTGSDEQFF.

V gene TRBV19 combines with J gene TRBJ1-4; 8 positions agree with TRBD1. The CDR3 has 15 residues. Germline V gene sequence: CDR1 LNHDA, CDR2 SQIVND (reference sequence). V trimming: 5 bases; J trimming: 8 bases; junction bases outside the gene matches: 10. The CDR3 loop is CASSSRGHIREKLFF. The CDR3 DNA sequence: TGTGCCAGTAGTTCCAGGGGGCATATAAGAGAAAAACTGTTTTTT.

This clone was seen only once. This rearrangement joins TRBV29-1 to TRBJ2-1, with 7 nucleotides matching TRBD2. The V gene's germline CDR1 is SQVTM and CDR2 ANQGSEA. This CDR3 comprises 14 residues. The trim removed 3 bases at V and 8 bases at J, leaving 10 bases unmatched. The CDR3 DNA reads TGCAGCGTTGACGCACTAGCGACAACATATGAGCAGTTCTTC. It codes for CSVDALATTYEQFF.

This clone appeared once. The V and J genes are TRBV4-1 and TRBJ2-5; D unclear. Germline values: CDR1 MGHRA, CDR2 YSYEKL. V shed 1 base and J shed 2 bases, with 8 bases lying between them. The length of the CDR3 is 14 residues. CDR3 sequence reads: CASSQVGSQETQYF. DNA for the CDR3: TGCGCCAGCAGCCAAGTCGGATCACAAGAGACCCAGTACTTC.

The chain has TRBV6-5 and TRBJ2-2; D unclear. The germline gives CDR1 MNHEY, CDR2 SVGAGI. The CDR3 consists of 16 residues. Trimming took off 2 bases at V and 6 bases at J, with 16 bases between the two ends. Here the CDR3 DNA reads TGTGCCAGCAGTTACCACCCCCTGGGCACTGCCGGGGAGCTGTTTTTT. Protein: CASSYHPLGTAGELFF.

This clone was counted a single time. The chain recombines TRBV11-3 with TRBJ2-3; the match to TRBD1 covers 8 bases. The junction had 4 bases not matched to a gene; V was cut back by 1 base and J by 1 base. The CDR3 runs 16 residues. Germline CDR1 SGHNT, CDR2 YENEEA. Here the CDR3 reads CASSLVQGVGTDTQYF. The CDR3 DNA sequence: TGTGCCAGCAGCTTAGTACAGGGGGTAGGCACAGATACGCAGTATTTT.

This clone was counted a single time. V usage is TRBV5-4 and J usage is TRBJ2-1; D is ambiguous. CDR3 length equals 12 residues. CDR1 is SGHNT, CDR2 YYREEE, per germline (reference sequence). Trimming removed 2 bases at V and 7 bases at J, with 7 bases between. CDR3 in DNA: TGTGCCAGCAGCTTAGACGGGAATGAGCAGTTCTTC. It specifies CASSLDGNEQFF.

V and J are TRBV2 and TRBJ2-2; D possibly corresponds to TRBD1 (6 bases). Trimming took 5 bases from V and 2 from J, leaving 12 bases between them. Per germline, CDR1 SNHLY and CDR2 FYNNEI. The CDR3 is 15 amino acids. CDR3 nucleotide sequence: TGTGCCAGCAGTACAGGGTTCCCTAACACCGGGGAGCTGTTTTTT. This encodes CASSTGFPNTGELFF.

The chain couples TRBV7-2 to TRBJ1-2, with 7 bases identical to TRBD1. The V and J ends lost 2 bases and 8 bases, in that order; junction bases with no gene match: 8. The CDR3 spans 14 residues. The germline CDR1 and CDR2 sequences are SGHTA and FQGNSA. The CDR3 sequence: CASSLLEGALGYTF. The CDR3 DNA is TGTGCCAGCAGCTTATTGGAGGGGGCGTTAGGCTACACCTTC. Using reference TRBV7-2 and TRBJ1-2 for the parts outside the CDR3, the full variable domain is GAGVSQSPSNKVTEKGKDVELRCDPISGHTALYWYRQSLGQGLEFLIYFQGNSAPDKSGLPSDRFSAERTGGSVSTLTIQRTQQEDSAVYLCASSLLEGALGYTFGSGTRLTVV.

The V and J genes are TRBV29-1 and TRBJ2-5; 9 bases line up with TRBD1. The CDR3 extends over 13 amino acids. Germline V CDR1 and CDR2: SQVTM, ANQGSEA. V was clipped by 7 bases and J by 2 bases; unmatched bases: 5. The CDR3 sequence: CSAWTGEQETQYF. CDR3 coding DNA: TGCAGCGCCTGGACAGGGGAACAAGAGACCCAGTACTTC.

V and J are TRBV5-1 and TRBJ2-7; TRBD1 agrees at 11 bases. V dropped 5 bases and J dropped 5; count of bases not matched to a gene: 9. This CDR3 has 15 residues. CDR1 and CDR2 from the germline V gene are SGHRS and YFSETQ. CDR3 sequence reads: CASRDQGQGENEQYF. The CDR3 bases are TGCGCCAGCAGGGACCAGGGACAGGGGGAAAACGAGCAGTACTTC.

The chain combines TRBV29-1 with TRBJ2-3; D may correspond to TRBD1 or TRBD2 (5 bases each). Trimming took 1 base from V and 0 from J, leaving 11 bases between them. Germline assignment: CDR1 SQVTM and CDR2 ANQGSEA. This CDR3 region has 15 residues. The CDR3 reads CSVEGGRVSTDTQYF. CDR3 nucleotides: TGCAGCGTTGAAGGGGGACGGGTTAGCACAGATACGCAGTATTTT.

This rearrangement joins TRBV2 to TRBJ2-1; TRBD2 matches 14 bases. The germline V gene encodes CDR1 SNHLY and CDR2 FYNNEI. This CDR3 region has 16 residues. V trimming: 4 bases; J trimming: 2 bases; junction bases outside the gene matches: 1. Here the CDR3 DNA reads TGTGCCAGCAGTGGGGGACTAGCGGGAGCCTACAATGAGCAGTTCTTC. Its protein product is CASSGGLAGAYNEQFF.

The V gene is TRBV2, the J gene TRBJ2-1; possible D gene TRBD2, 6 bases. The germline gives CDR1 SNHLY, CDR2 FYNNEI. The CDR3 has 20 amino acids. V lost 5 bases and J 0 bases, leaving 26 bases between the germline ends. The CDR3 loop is CASSPLEIADWSSSYNEQFF. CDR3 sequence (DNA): TGTGCCAGCAGTCCTTTGGAGATAGCGGATTGGAGCAGCTCCTACAATGAGCAGTTCTTC.

The CDR3, as DNA: TGTGCCAGCAGCCAAGTTTCATCCGGGGAGACCCAGTACTTC. This gives the protein CASSQVSSGETQYF. The chain recombines TRBV14 with TRBJ2-5; no clear D gene. This CDR3 spans 14 amino acids. V was clipped by 1 base and J by 5 bases, with 11 bases between them. Per the germline V gene, CDR1 is SGHDN and CDR2 is FVKESK. The full variable domain, with the rest looked up from reference TRBV14 and TRBJ2-5, is EAGVTQFPSHSVIEKGQTVTLRCDPISGHDNLYWYRRVMGKEIKFLLHFVKESKQDESGMPNNRFLAERTGGTYSTLKVQPAELEDSGVYFCASSQVSSGETQYFGPGTRLLVL.

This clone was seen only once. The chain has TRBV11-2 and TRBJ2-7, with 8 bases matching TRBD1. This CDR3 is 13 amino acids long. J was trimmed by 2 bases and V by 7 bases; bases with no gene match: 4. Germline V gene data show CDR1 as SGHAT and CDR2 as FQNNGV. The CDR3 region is CASTTGGPYEQYF. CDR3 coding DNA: TGTGCCAGCACAACAGGGGGACCCTACGAGCAGTACTTC.

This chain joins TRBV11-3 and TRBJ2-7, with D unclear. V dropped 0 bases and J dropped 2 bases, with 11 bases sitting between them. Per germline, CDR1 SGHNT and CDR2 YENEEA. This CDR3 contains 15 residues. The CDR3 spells CASSLDLSRTYEQYF. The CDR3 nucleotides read TGTGCCAGCAGCTTAGATCTTTCGCGGACCTACGAGCAGTACTTC.

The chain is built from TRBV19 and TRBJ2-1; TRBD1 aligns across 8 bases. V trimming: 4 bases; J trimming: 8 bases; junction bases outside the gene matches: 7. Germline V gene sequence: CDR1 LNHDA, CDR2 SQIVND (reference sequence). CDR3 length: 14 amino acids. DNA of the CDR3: TGTGCCAGTAGTACGGGACAGGTCGAACATGAGCAGTTCTTC. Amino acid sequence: CASSTGQVEHEQFF.

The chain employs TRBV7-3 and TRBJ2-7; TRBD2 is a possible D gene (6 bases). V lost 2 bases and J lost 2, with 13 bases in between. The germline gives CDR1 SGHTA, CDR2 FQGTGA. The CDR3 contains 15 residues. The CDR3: CASSLGGSLAYEQYF. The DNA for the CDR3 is TGTGCCAGCAGCTTAGGGGGGAGTCTGGCCTACGAGCAGTACTTC.

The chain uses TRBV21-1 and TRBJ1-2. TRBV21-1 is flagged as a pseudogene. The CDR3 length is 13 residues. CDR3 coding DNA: TGTGCCAGCAGCACGGGTTTAGACTATGGCTACACCTTC. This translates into CASSTGLDYGYTF.

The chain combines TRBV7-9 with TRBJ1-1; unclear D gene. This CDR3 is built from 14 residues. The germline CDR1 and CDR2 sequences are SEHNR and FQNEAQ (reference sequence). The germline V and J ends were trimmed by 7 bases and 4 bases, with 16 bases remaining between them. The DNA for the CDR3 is TGTGCCAGCAACCCCCCCGTAGGGAGCACTGAAGCTTTCTTT. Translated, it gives CASNPPVGSTEAFF.

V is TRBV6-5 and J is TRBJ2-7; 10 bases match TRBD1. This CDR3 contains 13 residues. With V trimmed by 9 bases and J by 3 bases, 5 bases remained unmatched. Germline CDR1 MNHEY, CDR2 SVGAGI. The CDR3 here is CASTRDRGYEQYF. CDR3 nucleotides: TGTGCCAGTACCCGGGACAGGGGCTACGAGCAGTACTTC.

The CDR3 here is CASSPDSGTYEQYF. The CDR3 DNA sequence: TGTGCCAGCAGCCCCGATAGCGGGACCTACGAGCAGTACTTC. The chain employs TRBV9 and TRBJ2-7, with 8 bases matching TRBD2. The CDR3 is 14 residues long. The J segment lost 2 bases and the V segment lost 4 bases, leaving 5 bases of the junction unmatched. Per the germline V gene, CDR1 is SGDLS and CDR2 is YYNGEE.